The clone carrying this T cell receptor (beta chain) was counted ten times or more. Its antigen is unknown. The source of the sample is a study of T cells in Graves' hyperthyroidism and ophthalmopathy. Study observations and caveats: Blood also held most thyroid clonotypes expanded beyond 0.001. Ophthalmopathy, which appeared later, was predicted by the model a median 6.5 months before onset.

Template material for amplifying TCR beta CDR3 regions consisted of RNA transcripts. HTBI primers were employed in a first-round RT-PCR of the TCR CDR3. TCRdb re-called the multiplex PCR reads through MiXCR, storing one row per CDR3 protein. The sample holds 640,000 or so distinct CDR3 sequences; roughly 14% are singletons and the top ten take roughly 4.3%. Trimming took 6 bases from V and 2 from J; bases not matched to a gene: 8. The V gene's germline CDR1 is MNHEY and CDR2 SVGAGI. The CDR3 runs 15 residues. PBMCs stemmed from less than 13 ml fresh peripheral blood. Sequencing was done on a sample of blood. This sequence was found in a woman in her forties with Graves' ophthalmopathy. This chain connects TRBV6-5 to TRBJ2-7; 9 bases align to TRBD1. The CDR3 loop reads CASSLNRDRAYEQYF. CDR3 DNA sequence: TGTGCCAGCAGCTTAAACCGGGACAGGGCCTACGAGCAGTACTTC.